One sample yielded the 30 T cell receptor beta chains listed below, sequenced in a study of breast tumors, draining lymph nodes, adjacent tissues. TCRdb re-analysed the multiplex PCR reads in MiXCR, keeping a single row per CDR3 protein. In the table there are 150,000 to 200,000 distinct CDR3 sequences, about 30% of which are singletons. Samples came from axillary lymph nodes draining the breast cancer. Sequencing was carried out using axillary lymph node tissue. The receptors originated from a female donor with breast cancer. Some clones in this sample may be carry-over from other donors' samples.

The V call is TRBV7-2, the J call TRBJ1-4; tentative D call: TRBD1 (6 bases). Trimming pared 4 bases from V and 7 bases from J, leaving 13 bases between. CDR3 length equals 14 residues. Germline CDR1 SGHTA, CDR2 FQGNSA. CDR3 in amino acids: CASSYGQTGEKLFF. Here the CDR3 DNA reads TGTGCCAGCAGCTACGGACAGACAGGTGAAAAACTGTTTTTT.

This clonotype has a count of ten or more. The genes are TRBV5-1 and TRBJ1-3; D gene ambiguous. From germline, CDR1 is SGHRS and CDR2 YFSETQ. The CDR3 consists of 15 residues. The V end was cut by 0 bases, the J end by 4 bases, with 11 bases between. CDR3 in amino acids: CASSLDTVGGNTIYF. Written as DNA, the CDR3 is TGCGCCAGCAGCTTGGATACAGTTGGAGGAAACACCATATATTTT.

This clonotype was recorded at least ten times. The J gene is TRBJ2-2, the V gene TRBV5-1, with D perhaps TRBD2 (5 bases). The CDR3 is 13 amino acids. In germline, CDR1 is SGHRS, CDR2 YFSETQ. The V gene lost 3 bases and the J gene lost 6 bases, with 9 bases spanning the gap. CDR3 region: CASSSTRAGELFF. The CDR3 DNA reads TGCGCCAGCAGCTCTACTAGGGCCGGGGAGCTGTTTTTT. Using reference TRBV5-1 and TRBJ2-2 for the parts outside the CDR3, the full variable domain is KAGVTQTPRYLIKTRGQQVTLSCSPISGHRSVSWYQQTPGQGLQFLFEYFSETQRNKGNFPGRFSGRQFSNSRSEMNVSTLELGDSALYLCASSSTRAGELFFGEGSRLTVL.

This clonotype has a count of ten or more. J is TRBJ1-2 and V is TRBV20-1; TRBD1 matches 8 bases. J was trimmed by 4 bases and V by 1 base; bases with no gene match: 11. CDR1 is DFQATT, CDR2 SNEGSKA, per germline (reference sequence). The CDR3 sequence is 16 residues long. In DNA, the CDR3 is TGCAGTGCTAGAGTTAGGCAGGGGGCGCGGTTCTATGGCTACACCTTC. This encodes CSARVRQGARFYGYTF.

This sequence joins TRBV30 and TRBJ2-3, with 7 bases matching TRBD1. Germline V gene data show CDR1 as GTSNPN and CDR2 as SVGIG (reference sequence). V shed 6 bases, J shed 3 bases, and the junction held 6 bases outside the gene matches. CDR3 length: 13 amino acids. In DNA, the CDR3 is TGTGCCTGCGACAGGGATTTAACAGATACGCAGTATTTT. It translates to CACDRDLTDTQYF. The whole variable domain, remainder taken from reference TRBV30 and TRBJ2-3, is SQTIHQWPATLVQPVGSPLSLECTVEGTSNPNLYWYRQAAGRGLQLLFYSVGIGQISSEVPQNLSASRPQDRQFILSSKKLLLSDSGFYLCACDRDLTDTQYFGPGTRLTVL.

A word on this clonotype: Without the conserved terminal phenylalanine or tryptophan, this CDR3 likely stems from a read error. It is unclear where the CDR3 begins or ends on the DNA, so no DNA is shown, and the CDR3 is as TCRdb lists it. The V gene is TRBV20-1, the J gene TRBJ1-2. The germline gives CDR1 DFQATT, CDR2 SNEGSKA (reference sequence). The CDR3 extends over 12 residues, inclusive of both ends. The CDR3 sequence: CSAGDSLYGSTL.

The chain links TRBV6-2 or TRBV6-3 to TRBJ1-1; TRBD1 matches 8 bases. The CDR3 is 14 residues long. Germline assignment: CDR1 MNHEY and CDR2 SVGEGT. The J segment lost 4 bases and the V segment lost 6 bases, leaving 7 bases of the junction unmatched. The CDR3 region is CASRRTGGGTEAFF. The DNA of the CDR3 is TGTGCCAGCAGAAGAACAGGGGGTGGCACTGAAGCTTTCTTT.

This clonotype was counted between two and nine times. The chain joins TRBV18 to TRBJ2-2, with 8 bases identical to TRBD1. Trimming removed 0 bases from V and 7 bases from J; junction bases left unmatched: 10. The CDR3 has 17 amino acids. Germline CDR1 reads KGHSH; CDR2 reads LQKENI. CDR3 sequence: CASSPPQRTGLSGELFF. In DNA, the CDR3 is TGTGCCAGCTCACCACCACAGCGGACAGGGCTTAGCGGGGAGCTGTTTTTT.

The table lists this clonotype with many counts. The rearrangement joins TRBV20-1 to TRBJ2-5; D is perhaps TRBD1 (6 bases). CDR3 size: 12 residues. Trimming took off 1 base at V and 5 bases at J, with 8 bases between the two ends. Per germline, CDR1 DFQATT and CDR2 SNEGSKA (reference sequence). The chain's CDR3 is CSARAQGETQYF. In nucleotides, the CDR3 is TGCAGTGCTAGAGCGCAGGGGGAGACCCAGTACTTC.

V usage is TRBV25-1 and J usage is TRBJ2-1; 8 bases agree with TRBD2. The CDR3 length is 15 residues. Germline-derived CDR1 and CDR2 are MGHDK and SYGVNS. V was pared by 5 bases and J by 4 bases, with 7 bases of the junction left unmatched. The CDR3 is CASSWRGESYNEQFF. As DNA, the CDR3 is TGTGCCAGCAGTTGGCGGGGGGAGTCGTACAATGAGCAGTTCTTC.

This clonotype was counted ten times or more. V gene TRBV20-1 combines with J gene TRBJ2-1, with TRBD2 matching over 12 bases. The germline V gene has CDR1 DFQATT and CDR2 SNEGSKA (reference sequence). CDR3 length: 17 amino acids. Trimming at V came to 0 bases and at J to 3 bases, leaving 6 bases not matched to a gene. CDR3 protein: CSARDQGTSGYYNEQFF. For the CDR3, the DNA is TGCAGTGCTAGAGATCAGGGGACTAGCGGGTACTACAATGAGCAGTTCTTC.

In its sample, this clonotype was seen many times. J is TRBJ2-3 and V is TRBV5-4; 7 bases map to TRBD2. CDR1 and CDR2 from the germline V gene are SGHNT and YYREEE (reference sequence). The CDR3 is 16 amino acids. V lost 2 bases and J lost 4; bases outside the gene matches: 10. The CDR3 DNA is TGTGCCAGCAGCTTCCTTGGGGGGGGACGCGCAGATACGCAGTATTTT. Translated, it gives CASSFLGGGRADTQYF.

The V call is TRBV20-1, the J call TRBJ1-4; a possible D gene is TRBD1 (6 bases). This CDR3 has 17 residues. Looked up from germline, CDR1 is DFQATT and CDR2 is SNEGSKA (reference sequence). The V and J ends lost 4 bases and 5 bases respectively, with 23 bases between them. The CDR3 DNA follows: TGCAGTGCTATCCCAGGTCGGGGGGCCACCTACAATGAAAAACTGTTTTTT. The encoded protein is CSAIPGRGATYNEKLFF.

On this clonotype itself: Lacking the conserved final phenylalanine or tryptophan, this CDR3 likely reflects a read error. The DNA is left out, because the CDR3 cannot be placed on it with certainty; the CDR3 is given as TCRdb lists it. The V gene is TRBV7-2, the J gene TRBJ2-2. Including both end residues, the CDR3 is 15 amino acids long. Germline V gene lookup returns CDR1 SGHTA and CDR2 FQGNSA. This CDR3 is CASSLVVWNTGERMS.

V usage is TRBV24-1 and J usage is TRBJ1-3; D is perhaps TRBD1 (6 bases). There are 13 residues in the CDR3. Per the germline V gene, CDR1 is KGHDR and CDR2 is SFDVKD. Trimming removed 8 bases at V and 3 bases at J, with 10 bases between. CDR3 amino acids: CATTGVSGNTIYF. The CDR3 DNA reads TGTGCCACCACAGGGGTAAGTGGAAACACCATATATTTT.

This clonotype was detected ten times or more. This sequence joins TRBV5-1 and TRBJ2-7; tentatively, D is TRBD1 or TRBD2 (7 bases each). The germline V and J ends were trimmed by 4 bases and 0 bases, with 14 bases remaining between them. This CDR3 spans 15 amino acids. Looked up from germline, CDR1 is SGHRS and CDR2 is YFSETQ. The CDR3 DNA reads TGCGCCAGCAGCCCAGGGGGGGGGGGCTCCTACGAGCAGTACTTC. The encoded protein is CASSPGGGGSYEQYF.

This clonotype was found a few times. J is TRBJ2-2 and V is TRBV27; D remains ambiguous. Germline V CDR1 and CDR2: MNHEY, SMNVEV (reference sequence). V was cut by 2 bases and J by 1 base, with 5 bases left in between. The CDR3 is 14 amino acids. In nucleotides, the CDR3 is TGTGCCAGCAGTTTACATCAGAACACCGGGGAGCTGTTTTTT. Its protein product is CASSLHQNTGELFF.

Ten or more counts support this clonotype. This chain uses TRBV9 with TRBJ2-5; 9 nucleotides line up with TRBD1. V lost 3 bases, J lost 5 bases, and 11 bases stayed unmatched. Looked up from germline, CDR1 is SGDLS and CDR2 is YYNGEE. The CDR3 runs to 16 residues. The CDR3: CASSGRDRVTLETQYF. In DNA form, the CDR3 reads TGTGCCAGCAGCGGCCGGGACAGGGTGACCTTGGAGACCCAGTACTTC.

This clonotype came up many times. This sequence joins TRBV29-1 and TRBJ1-1, with D uncertain. This CDR3 has 14 amino acids. Trimming pared 4 bases from V and 0 bases from J, leaving 12 bases between. From germline, CDR1 is SQVTM and CDR2 ANQGSEA. The CDR3 region has the DNA TGCAGCGTTGTAGGGCAGAACATGAACACTGAAGCTTTCTTT. Translating it yields CSVVGQNMNTEAFF.

This clonotype was detected ten times or more. The chain couples TRBV29-1 to TRBJ2-7; D is undetermined. Trimming removed 4 bases from V and 0 bases from J, with 10 bases in between. This CDR3 has 13 amino acids. Germline loops: CDR1 SQVTM, CDR2 ANQGSEA. The CDR3 spells CSVVWSSSYEQYF. The CDR3 nucleotides read TGCAGCGTTGTCTGGTCGAGCTCCTACGAGCAGTACTTC.

A word on this clonotype: Possible read error: a much larger clone is one base away. This chain joins TRBV20-1 and TRBJ2-3; D unclear. CDR1 and CDR2 (germline): DFQATT, SNEGSKA (reference sequence). The CDR3 covers 12 residues. The DNA of the CDR3 is TGCAGTGCTAGCGGTGATACAGATACGCCGTATTTT. It yields the protein CSASGDTDTPYF.

This clonotype has a count of ten or more. The genes are TRBV19 and TRBJ2-3, with 15 bases identical to TRBD2. Germline V gene sequence: CDR1 LNHDA, CDR2 SQIVND (reference sequence). V lost 6 bases to trimming and J lost 2 bases; unmatched junction nucleotides: 9. CDR3 length: 18 amino acids. CDR3 sequence reads: CASRNVGLAGGPTDTQYF. The CDR3 DNA follows: TGTGCCAGTAGAAACGTGGGACTAGCGGGGGGACCCACAGATACGCAGTATTTT.

This clonotype was found many times. This chain connects TRBV12-5 to TRBJ2-3, with 11 bases identical to TRBD2. With V trimmed by 5 bases and J by 4 bases, 5 bases remained unmatched. This CDR3 has 15 residues. The germline CDR1 and CDR2 sequences are LGHNT and FRNRAP. DNA for the CDR3: TGTGCTAGTGGTACAGGGACTAGCGGCGCAGATACGCAGTATTTT. Encoded protein: CASGTGTSGADTQYF.

Comment on this clonotype: At one end, the junction sequence differs from germline, possibly due to a read error. The chain combines TRBV10-3 with TRBJ1-2, with TRBD1 matching 8 bases. CDR1 and CDR2 from the germline V gene are ENHRY and SYGVKD. CDR3 length equals 17 residues. This CDR3 reads CASSPWTGYISNHGYTF. For the CDR3, the DNA is TGTGCCAGCAGTCCCTGGACAGGGTATATTTCTAACCATGGCTACACCTTC.

This clonotype has a count of ten or more. CDR3 amino acids: CASSLDYNEQFF. As DNA, the CDR3 is TGCGCCAGCAGCCTAGATTACAATGAGCAGTTCTTC. This chain links TRBV5-1 with TRBJ2-1; D is undetermined. The V and J ends lost 4 bases and 4 bases respectively, with 6 bases between them. Germline CDR1 and CDR2: SGHRS and YFSETQ. The CDR3 is made up of 12 amino acids.

This clonotype has just a few counts. This may be a read error, as it is one base from a much larger clone. V gene TRBV4-1 combines with J gene TRBJ1-4; 7 bases line up with TRBD1. Losses at the gene ends were 5 bases for V and 8 bases for J; bases not matched to a gene: 11. Germline CDR1 and CDR2: MGHRA and YSYEKL. This CDR3 contains 15 residues. The CDR3 here is CASSSQQGQREKLFF. The CDR3 bases are TGCGCCAGCAGCTCCCAACAGGGGCAGAGGGAAAAACTGTTTTTT.

Concerning this clonotype itself: Possible read error: a much larger clone is one base away. CDR3 DNA sequence: TGTGCCAGCAGCGACCAACAGGGGAGCAATCGGCCCCAGCATTTT. Translating it yields CASSDQQGSNRPQHF. The chain recombines TRBV6-2 or TRBV6-3 with TRBJ1-5, with 7 bases matching TRBD1. The CDR3 totals 15 residues. Germline V lookup: CDR1 MNHEY, CDR2 SVGEGT.

This clonotype was seen repeatedly, ten times or more. This rearrangement joins TRBV7-8 to TRBJ2-3; D unclear. Germline V lookup: CDR1 SGHVS, CDR2 FQNEAQ. The CDR3 has 15 amino acids. V lost 2 bases to trimming and J lost 5 bases, with 14 bases between them. The CDR3 sequence is CASSLPSLHGDTQYF. CDR3 sequence (DNA): TGTGCCAGCAGCTTACCGTCTTTGCATGGAGATACGCAGTATTTT.

The rearrangement joins TRBV6-5 to TRBJ2-1; TRBD2 agrees at 13 bases. V was clipped by 2 bases and J by 6 bases; unmatched bases: 1. Germline lookup yields CDR1 MNHEY and CDR2 SVGAGI. CDR3 length equals 15 residues. CDR3 DNA: TGTGCCAGCAGTTACGGACTAGCGGGAGTCAATGAGCAGTTCTTC. Translating it yields CASSYGLAGVNEQFF.

This clonotype was recorded a few times. The germline gene is not matched at one end of the junction; a read error may be the cause. The chain links TRBV20-1 to TRBJ2-7, with D perhaps TRBD1 or TRBD2 (5 bases each). The length of the CDR3 is 14 residues. The germline V gene encodes CDR1 DFQATT and CDR2 SNEGSKA (reference sequence). CDR3: CSAGGTGGSSEQYF. CDR3 nucleotide sequence: TGCAGTGCCGGTGGAACAGGCGGGTCCTCCGAGCAGTACTTC.